This section outlines one T cell receptor (beta chain) sequence together with its context. This clonotype was recorded many times. This clone's antigen is unknown. Qualities for individual bases were not recorded, and no much larger clone is one base off. Library method: PCR. The reads were generated on an Illumina HiSeq 2500. To normalize quantification of the TCRbeta repertoire, the TCR libraries were built with molecular barcoding that relied on unique molecular identifiers. The raw public reads went through TCRdb reprocessing: fastp at Q25, MiXCR clone calling, in-frame beta chains kept. Each CDR3 protein appears once, grouped with its most common genes and DNA. In all, the sample holds some 840,000 distinct CDR3 sequences, and approximately 15% of those were seen once. Roughly 4.8% of the sample rests with the top ten. Inclusive of the bounding cysteine and phenylalanine, the CDR3 is 16 residues long. Only the CDR3 part of the read is kept: 48 bases, read in frame from the first base. The germline V gene (reference sequence) yields MNHEY for CDR1 and SMNVEV for CDR2. V lost 2 bases and J lost 1 base; the stretch between them is 12 bases long.

Explained via the paper, the treatment or condition label denotes: allogeneic hematopoietic cell transplantation with graft depleted of TCRalphabeta T cells and CD19 B cells. The children who served as transplant recipients had been given grafts of TCRalphabeta/CD19-depleted allogeneic hematopoietic cells. The sample originates from a study of T-cell reconstitution after alpha-beta-depleted transplantation in children (dated by TCRdb to about 2016). The study in broad terms: Using TCR repertoire profiling, the study quantitatively followed how T-cell immune reconstitution unfolded in children after TCRalphabeta/CD19-depleted allogeneic hematopoietic cell transplantation.

Points the paper makes about the study in general: In some patients, the high TCRbeta diversity seen at day 60 was put down to recipient T cells and intrathymic progenitors that had survived conditioning. About two months after transplant, the apparently early recovery of alphabetaT-cell counts reportedly depended on just several hundred clones that had expanded rapidly and came from non-depleted graft cells. Over subsequent months, a decline in hyperexpanded clone frequencies was noted, and after one year, T-cell counts and TCRbeta diversity were mostly ascribed to newly produced T cells.

The sequence links TRBV27 to TRBJ2-1; a tentative D call is TRBD2 (5 bases match). The TCR comes from a male patient under 18 who had a stem cell transplant for acute lymphoblastic leukemia, so the T cells may come from the graft donor. The sequencing used PBMCs, mostly from graft donor cells, collected 360 days after TCRalphabeta/CD19-depleted stem cell transplant. The DNA sequence is given as TGTGCCAGCAGTTTAGTCTGGGAGTTGTCCTACAATGAGCAGTTCTTC. This yields the protein CASSLVWELSYNEQFF.